This TCR beta chain stems from a study of T cells in Graves' hyperthyroidism and ophthalmopathy (dated by TCRdb to the late 2010s). Notes on the research overall: Peripheral blood was sampled at the time of initial diagnosis, prior to any treatment. The roughly 90 discovery patients were divided at random into training and test sets in a 7:3 ratio. Thyroid tissue and blood T-cell repertoires from six Graves' hyperthyroidism patients were also compared in the study. After sampling, hyperthyroidism patients received methimazole starting at 30 mg daily, and ophthalmopathy patients received high-dose intravenous methylprednisolone. TCR V-J signatures able to tell the groups apart were searched for in a discovery cohort of approximately 95 patients, of whom fewer than 45 had Graves' ophthalmopathy and around 57 had stable Graves' hyperthyroidism. An independent validation cohort of under 20 hyperthyroidism patients and over 15 patients who later progressed to ophthalmopathy tested prospective prediction of ophthalmopathy. The paper reports TCR Vbeta CDR3 sequencing of fewer than 150 peripheral blood samples: some 44 ophthalmopathy, around 80 hyperthyroidism and around 17 progressor patients. Summary of the overall study and its limitations: Ophthalmopathy was separated from stable hyperthyroidism by a 13 V-J signature model, with 87.88% sensitivity and 81% to 82% specificity obtained in cross-validation and 80%/75% obtained in testing. Sample size was not statistically predetermined, and blinding of investigators to group allocation was not performed. In validation, the model predicted progression to ophthalmopathy with approximately 71% sensitivity and less than 75% specificity, a median of roughly seven months before onset. Most expanded thyroid clonotypes (frequency above 0.001) were also detected in blood, a finding suggesting that blood repertoires may reflect thyroid immune responses.

In the ophthalmopathy patients, disease was moderately to severely active, with a Clinical Activity Score of 3 or more, a NOSPECS grade of 4 or more, and a duration of less than 3 months. Any patient with an uncontrolled infection, another autoimmune disease, pregnancy or lactation was excluded. Diagnoses were established on the basis of clinical symptoms, serum thyroxine and TRAb, thyroid ultrasound, and orbital computed tomography. PBMCs were isolated from more than 8 ml of fresh peripheral blood by Ficoll-Paque density gradient centrifugation. Trizol reagent was used to extract total RNA, and RNA quality was then checked on an Agilent 2100 Bioanalyzer. The CDR1 and CDR2 encoded by the germline V gene are MNHNS and SASEGT. Counted from cysteine to phenylalanine, this CDR3 has 14 amino acids. Solely the CDR3 DNA is kept, with 42 bases framed from the first base. Here V drops 7 bases and J drops 7 bases, and the junction holds 11 bases not matched to any gene.

This clonotype was picked up a small number of times. The specificity of this receptor is unknown. No per-base quality is available; no much larger clone lies one base away. The TCR beta CDR3 regions were amplified from RNA transcripts. The TCR CDR3 was subjected to a first round of RT-PCR using the HTBI primer set and the Qiagen OneStep RT-PCR kit. Libraries were constructed in a second round of multiplex PCR, after which size selection and purification were performed. Paired-end sequencing of the libraries was performed with 100 bp reads on an Illumina HiSeq2000. Turning to the authors' computational methods: Raw data were processed with SOAPnuke, discarding reads with adapters, uncalled bases, mean Phred below 15, or no exact constant-primer or identifier match. High-quality paired reads were merged with COPE v1.2.5, and unique nucleotide sequences were defined as clonotypes. MiTCR v1.1 was used to align the clonotypes against IMGT TRBV, TRBD and TRBJ reference segments. Analysis was restricted to V-J combinations with a frequency above 0.0001, which covered 98% to 99.2% of repertoires. The TCS score was defined as F50 (clonal expansion) divided by E x V (chaos), with BLOSUM62-based TCRdist calculated between CDR3 peptides within each V-J. Welch's t-statistics and random forest reduced just over 500 V-J features to roughly 13, which were used in a naive Bayes classifier (R e1071). TCRdb reran the public reads through fastp at Q25 and MiXCR, keeping productive beta chains. Entries are consolidated by CDR3 protein sequence, retaining the most common genes and DNA. The V and J calls and clone size are TCRdb's, not the authors'. For this sample the table gives hundreds of thousands of distinct CDR3 sequences, of which about a sixth were detected only once. Together, the top ten hold around 61% of the sample.

The receptor chain draws on TRBV6-1 and TRBJ2-5; 8 bases in the middle match TRBD1. The sequence was obtained from a woman aged 55-70 years with Graves' ophthalmopathy. Sequencing was carried out using blood. For the CDR3, the sequence is CASKRQGSGRTQYF. At the DNA level, the sequence is TGTGCCAGCAAGCGACAGGGGTCCGGACGGACCCAGTACTTC.